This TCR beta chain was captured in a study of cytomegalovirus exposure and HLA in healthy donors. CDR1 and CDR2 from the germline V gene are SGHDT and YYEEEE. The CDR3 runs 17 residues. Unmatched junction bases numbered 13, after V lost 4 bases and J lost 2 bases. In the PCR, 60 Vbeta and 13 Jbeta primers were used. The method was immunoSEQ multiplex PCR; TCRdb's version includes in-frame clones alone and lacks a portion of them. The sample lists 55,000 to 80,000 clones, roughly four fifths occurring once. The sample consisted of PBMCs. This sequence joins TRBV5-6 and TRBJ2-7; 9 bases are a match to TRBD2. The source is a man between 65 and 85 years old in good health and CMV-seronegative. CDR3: CASSRRGGASGTYEQYF. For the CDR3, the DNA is TGTGCCAGCAGCCGGAGGGGCGGGGCTAGCGGGACCTACGAGCAGTACTTC.